The 19 T cell receptor beta chains presented below share a single source sample, sequenced in a study of post-analysis software for immune sequencing data. The study's findings and limits: Included in a set of about five TRBV segments more frequent in patients than controls were TRBV5-6, TRBV5-1 and TRBV20-1.

Unique molecular identifiers were present in the TCR beta cDNA libraries. TCRdb reprocessed the PCR reads with MiXCR, giving one entry per CDR3 protein. Here the sample spans hundreds of thousands of distinct CDR3 sequences, approximately 60% being singletons. Their specific antigens are unknown. The sequenced material came from blood. These receptors originate from a girl aged 2 to 9 with multiple sclerosis.

V gene TRBV7-7 combines with J gene TRBJ2-5; D perhaps matches TRBD2 (6 bases). This CDR3 has 14 amino acids. The ends were cut back, 1 base at V and 4 bases at J, with 10 bases in the middle. Germline assignment: CDR1 SSHAT and CDR2 FNYEAQ (reference sequence). The CDR3 here is CASSLGLEGETQYF. The CDR3 bases are TGTGCCAGCAGCTTAGGACTAGAGGGAGAGACCCAGTACTTC. Filled out from reference TRBV7-7 and TRBJ2-5, the complete variable domain reads GAGVSQSPRYKVTKRGQDVTLRCDPISSHATLYWYQQALGQGPEFLTYFNYEAQPDKSGLPSDRFSAERPEGSISTLTIQRTEQRDSAMYRCASSLGLEGETQYFGPGTRLLVL.

The chain carries TRBV12-3 or TRBV12-4 and TRBJ2-1; no definite D call. The V end was cut by 3 bases, the J end by 8 bases, with 11 bases between. This CDR3 has 13 residues. DNA for the CDR3: TGTGCCAGCAGTTTGGAACCTACATATGAGCAGTTCTTC. Translating it yields CASSLEPTYEQFF.

The V and J genes are TRBV11-2 and TRBJ2-1, with unresolved D. V gave up 4 bases and J gave up 1 base, with 11 bases separating them. There are 15 residues in the CDR3. The germline V gene encodes CDR1 SGHAT and CDR2 FQNNGV. The CDR3 sequence: CASSSYRVSYNEQFF. As DNA, the CDR3 is TGTGCCAGCAGCTCCTACAGAGTTTCCTACAATGAGCAGTTCTTC.

CDR3: CASRSQVPSSYNEQFF. CDR3 nucleotide sequence: TGTGCCAGCAGGTCCCAGGTCCCCTCCTCCTACAATGAGCAGTTCTTC. The chain has TRBV12-3 or TRBV12-4 and TRBJ2-1; the D is unclear. The length of the CDR3 is 16 residues. Trimming removed 6 bases at V and 0 bases at J, with 15 bases between.

CDR3: CASRGTGLAKNIQYF. CDR3 nucleotides: TGTGCCAGCAGGGGGACAGGGTTAGCCAAAAACATTCAGTACTTC. The chain links TRBV2 to TRBJ2-4; 9 nucleotides line up with TRBD1. The V segment lost 6 bases and the J segment 0 bases; nucleotides outside the gene matches: 3. Germline CDR1 and CDR2: SNHLY and FYNNEI. This CDR3 has 15 amino acids.

This chain links TRBV7-6 with TRBJ2-5; TRBD2 matches 14 bases. CDR3 length: 19 amino acids. Germline CDR1 SGHVS, CDR2 FNYEAQ. Germline trimming cut 4 bases from V and 9 bases from J; bases unmatched to any gene: 19. The CDR3 reads CASSSIPGLAGDSPMAQYF. CDR3 nucleotide sequence: TGTGCCAGCAGCTCAATCCCGGGACTAGCGGGGGATAGCCCTATGGCCCAGTACTTC.

The CDR3 bases are TGTGCCAGCAGCGTAGGTGGGAGGGGGTCCTACAATGAGCAGTTCTTC. Encoded protein: CASSVGGRGSYNEQFF. The rearrangement uses TRBV9 and TRBJ2-1; weak D call: TRBD2 (7 bases). V gave up 0 bases and J gave up 1 base, with 11 bases separating them. This CDR3 has 16 amino acids. Germline V gene lookup returns CDR1 SGDLS and CDR2 YYNGEE.

This clonotype has a handful of counts. V usage is TRBV4-3 and J usage is TRBJ1-1; the D is unclear. The CDR3 sequence is 18 residues long. Germline V lookup: CDR1 LGHNA, CDR2 YSLEER. V dropped 1 base and J dropped 3 bases, with 21 bases sitting between them. In DNA, the CDR3 is TGCGCCAGCAGCCAAGGAGACTATACAGCGAACCTGTACACTGAAGCTTTCTTT. As protein: CASSQGDYTANLYTEAFF.

The V call is TRBV29-1, the J call TRBJ2-5, with a tentative D call TRBD1 (6 bases). Near its end, the DNA agrees better with TRBJ2-7, so the J call may be wrong. The CDR3 has 13 amino acids. The germline CDR1 and CDR2 sequences are SQVTM and ANQGSEA. CDR3 bases: TGCAGCGTTGCTACAGGGTTGGGGCACGAGCAGTACTTC. Translating gives CSVATGLGHEQYF.

The sample holds one count of this clonotype. The CDR3: CATSHRRPGGITDTQYF. The CDR3 bases are TGTGCCACCAGCCATCGAAGACCTGGGGGTATCACAGATACGCAGTATTTT. The chain links TRBV15 to TRBJ2-3; D possibly matches TRBD1 or TRBD2 (5 bases each). The CDR3 sequence is 17 residues long. Germline V lookup: CDR1 LNHNV, CDR2 YYDKDF (reference sequence). The germline V and J ends were trimmed by 5 bases and 2 bases, with 20 bases remaining between them.

The gene calls are TRBV7-2 and TRBJ1-2; 7 bases are a match to TRBD1. Losses at the gene ends were 5 bases for V and 2 bases for J; bases not matched to a gene: 8. The CDR3 spans 15 residues. Germline V gives CDR1 SGHTA, CDR2 FQGNSA. This CDR3 is CASSIRQGQNYGYTF. CDR3 coding DNA: TGTGCCAGCAGCATTCGACAGGGCCAAAACTATGGCTACACCTTC.

Here the CDR3 reads CASSYIIHEQYF. CDR3 bases: TGTGCCAGCAGTTATATTATCCACGAGCAGTACTTC. The rearrangement uses TRBV6-2 or TRBV6-3 and TRBJ2-5; no reliable D call. The J call may be in error: the DNA end matches TRBJ2-7 better. CDR1 and CDR2 (germline): MNHEY, SVGEGT. This CDR3 has 12 amino acids.

The V and J genes are TRBV6-6 and TRBJ2-3; D is perhaps TRBD2 (5 bases). From germline, CDR1 is MNHNY and CDR2 SVGAGI (reference sequence). The CDR3 extends over 15 amino acids. V was trimmed by 4 bases and J by 1 base, leaving 12 bases between them. The CDR3 loop reads CASSWEAVGTDTQYF. For the CDR3, the DNA is TGTGCCAGCAGTTGGGAAGCGGTCGGCACAGATACGCAGTATTTT.

V and J are TRBV5-1 and TRBJ2-5; D could derive from TRBD1 or TRBD2 (5 bases each). Between the trimmed V and J ends, which lost 0 bases and 2 bases, there was a span of 11 bases. This CDR3 comprises 15 residues. Germline values: CDR1 SGHRS, CDR2 YFSETQ. The CDR3 DNA follows: TGCGCCAGCAGCTTGGGTGGGACCACACAAGAGACCCAGTACTTC. It specifies CASSLGGTTQETQYF.

The genes are TRBV10-3 and TRBJ2-3, with TRBD2 as a possible D gene (6 bases). This CDR3 contains 13 residues. Germline V CDR1 and CDR2: ENHRY, SYGVKD. The ends were cut back, 7 bases at V and 2 bases at J, with 10 bases in the middle. CDR3 coding DNA: TGTGCCATCAACGCGGGGTCCACAGATACGCAGTATTTT. It is translated as CAINAGSTDTQYF.

The J gene is TRBJ1-2, the V gene TRBV4-1; tentative D call: TRBD1 (5 bases). V lost 0 bases and J 0 bases, leaving 20 bases between the germline ends. Germline-derived CDR1 and CDR2 are MGHRA and YSYEKL. This CDR3 has 19 amino acids. Here the CDR3 DNA reads TGCGCCAGCAGCCAAGATAGAGATGGGGCGGCAGCCCCTAACTATGGCTACACCTTC. Residues: CASSQDRDGAAAPNYGYTF.

This clonotype was seen a handful of times. This sequence joins TRBV20-1 and TRBJ2-7; 8 bases map to TRBD2. Germline values: CDR1 DFQATT, CDR2 SNEGSKA (reference sequence). The CDR3 extends over 14 amino acids. The trim removed 5 bases at V and 0 bases at J, leaving 6 bases unmatched. In DNA, the CDR3 is TGCAGTGCTTTCCCCCTAGCGGGCTCCTACGAGCAGTACTTC. As protein: CSAFPLAGSYEQYF.

The chain is built from TRBV2 and TRBJ1-2, with D perhaps matching TRBD1 (5 bases). The CDR3 totals 13 residues. The V and J ends lost 7 bases and 5 bases respectively, with 14 bases between them. Germline CDR1 SNHLY, CDR2 FYNNEI. The CDR3 loop is CASNVQGRYGYTF. The DNA of the CDR3 is TGTGCCAGCAATGTCCAGGGAAGGTATGGCTACACCTTC.

The chain joins TRBV7-2 to TRBJ2-3; D not resolved. The V gene's germline CDR1 is SGHTA and CDR2 FQGNSA. The CDR3 contains 13 residues. With 2 bases removed from V and 7 bases from J, the gap between germline ends came to 10 bases. DNA of the CDR3: TGTGCCAGCAGCTTATCGAAGGGAAATACGCAGTATTTT. Its translation: CASSLSKGNTQYF.